One sample yielded the 30 T cell receptor beta chains listed below, sequenced in a study of cytomegalovirus exposure and HLA in healthy donors. The PCR employed 60 Vbeta primers together with 13 Jbeta primers. Data came from immunoSEQ multiplex PCR; TCRdb stores just in-frame clones and leaves some out. In total, the table holds 150,000 to 250,000 clones. Specimen: PBMCs. The receptors originated from a boy aged 5-17 years in good health and CMV-seronegative.

The V and J genes are TRBV29-1 and TRBJ2-2; 8 bases are shared with TRBD1. The V gene end was trimmed by 6 bases and the J gene end by 5 bases; junction bases not matched to a gene: 17. Looked up from germline, CDR1 is SQVTM and CDR2 is ANQGSEA. This CDR3 contains 17 residues. The CDR3 sequence is CSVRLQSGTGITGELFF. CDR3 DNA: TGCAGCGTGAGACTACAATCCGGGACAGGAATAACCGGGGAGCTGTTTTTT.

Written as DNA, the CDR3 is TGTGCCTGGAGCATTACCGGGACTTCGTCCTACGAGCAGTACTTC. Translation: CAWSITGTSSYEQYF. This sequence joins TRBV30 and TRBJ2-5, with D possibly being TRBD2 (6 bases). The closer fit of TRBJ2-7 to the DNA end suggests the J call may be wrong. CDR3 size: 15 residues. Germline V gene sequence: CDR1 GTSNPN, CDR2 SVGIG (reference sequence).

This sequence joins TRBV5-8 and TRBJ1-1; 9 positions match TRBD1. J gave up 5 bases and V 4 bases, and 6 bases lay outside the gene matches. The CDR3 sequence is 14 residues long. Germline V gives CDR1 SGHTS, CDR2 YDEGEE. For the CDR3, the DNA is TGTGCCAGCAGCCTACAGGGGGCGTTAACTGAAGCTTTCTTT. This encodes CASSLQGALTEAFF.

The chain carries TRBV5-4 and TRBJ2-7; D may be TRBD1 (5 bases). V was pared by 4 bases and J by 2 bases, with 16 bases between. The CDR3 contains 15 residues. Germline V gene data show CDR1 as SGHNT and CDR2 as YYREEE (reference sequence). In DNA form, the CDR3 reads TGTGCCAGCAGCGTAGAAACAGGTCTCACCTACGAGCAGTACTTC. As protein: CASSVETGLTYEQYF.

CDR3 loop: CASSGDRNTEAFF. The DNA of the CDR3 is TGTGCCAGCAGTGGGGACAGGAACACTGAAGCTTTCTTT. The chain joins TRBV2 to TRBJ1-1, with 7 bases fitting TRBD1. V trimming: 4 bases; J trimming: 1 base; junction bases outside the gene matches: 0. CDR1 and CDR2 (germline): SNHLY, FYNNEI. The CDR3 loop spans 13 amino acids.

The chain carries TRBV20-1 and TRBJ1-1; no definite D call. V was pared by 3 bases and J by 10 bases, with 9 bases between. The CDR3 runs 10 residues. The germline V gene encodes CDR1 DFQATT and CDR2 SNEGSKA (reference sequence). The CDR3, as DNA: TGCAGTGCTAGTTCAGGCTTAGCTTTCTTT. Amino acid sequence: CSASSGLAFF.

The chain has TRBV12-5 and TRBJ1-5; weak D call: TRBD1 (6 bases). Trimming removed 0 bases at V and 3 bases at J, with 12 bases between. Germline V gene data show CDR1 as LGHNT and CDR2 as FRNRAP. The CDR3 runs to 16 residues. CDR3 amino acids: CASGLVVGQFNQPQHF. The CDR3 bases are TGTGCTAGTGGTTTGGTGGTCGGACAGTTCAATCAGCCCCAGCATTTT.

The chain couples TRBV9 to TRBJ1-2; TRBD1 agrees at 7 bases. CDR3 length: 15 residues. Trimming removed 0 bases from V and 4 bases from J; junction bases left unmatched: 6. Germline V gene sequence: CDR1 SGDLS, CDR2 YYNGEE. CDR3 in DNA: TGTGCCAGCAGCGTAGACAGGGGACCACCCTATGGCTACACCTTC. It encodes CASSVDRGPPYGYTF.

The chain uses TRBV10-3 and TRBJ2-5; TRBD1 aligns across 9 bases. Trimming cost V 6 bases and J 3 bases; bases outside gene matches: 5. The germline V gene encodes CDR1 ENHRY and CDR2 SYGVKD. This CDR3 has 14 residues. CDR3 residues: CAIRGGTGKETQYF. The CDR3 DNA reads TGTGCCATCAGGGGCGGGACAGGGAAAGAGACCCAGTACTTC.

The J gene is TRBJ2-1, the V gene TRBV7-2, with 8 bases aligning to TRBD2. The trim removed 3 bases at V and 4 bases at J, leaving 8 bases unmatched. The CDR3 has 16 amino acids. Germline-derived CDR1 and CDR2 are SGHTA and FQGNSA. This CDR3 is CASSLEAGVAYNEQFF. For the CDR3, the DNA is TGTGCCAGCAGCTTGGAAGCGGGGGTCGCTTACAATGAGCAGTTCTTC.

This sequence joins TRBV2 and TRBJ1-5; D might be TRBD1 (5 bases). The ends were cut back, 5 bases at V and 4 bases at J, with 12 bases in the middle. Germline loops: CDR1 SNHLY, CDR2 FYNNEI. The CDR3 contains 14 residues. CDR3 in amino acids: CASSPDRFNQPQHF. In DNA form, the CDR3 reads TGTGCCAGCAGTCCCGACAGATTTAATCAGCCCCAGCATTTT.

The chain uses TRBV5-4 and TRBJ2-2; TRBD2 aligns across 9 bases. The V and J ends lost 4 bases and 3 bases, in that order; junction bases with no gene match: 4. Germline values: CDR1 SGHNT, CDR2 YYREEE (reference sequence). CDR3 length: 15 amino acids. CDR3 sequence reads: CASSVTSGDTGELFF. The CDR3 DNA sequence: TGTGCCAGCAGCGTGACTAGCGGAGACACCGGGGAGCTGTTTTTT.

The chain recombines TRBV7-2 with TRBJ2-7, with 7 bases identical to TRBD1. V trimming: 5 bases; J trimming: 2 bases; junction bases outside the gene matches: 6. The CDR3 length is 14 residues. CDR1 is SGHTA and CDR2 is FQGNSA in the germline V gene. CDR3 in DNA: TGTGCCAGCAGCCCGGGACAGAAGACCTACGAGCAGTACTTC. It codes for CASSPGQKTYEQYF.

V usage is TRBV28 and J usage is TRBJ1-3; no firm D call. This CDR3 contains 12 residues. Germline V lookup: CDR1 MDHEN, CDR2 SYDVKM. With 8 bases removed from V and 4 bases from J, the gap between germline ends came to 9 bases. CDR3 bases: TGTGCCAGCCTATCTCACGGAAACACCATATATTTT. Amino acids: CASLSHGNTIYF.

For this clone: Other DNA sequences in the same sample also yield this CDR3. The rearrangement uses TRBV6-5 and TRBJ2-7; 8 bases map to TRBD1. Trimming at V came to 0 bases and at J to 1 base, leaving 2 bases not matched to a gene. The CDR3 loop spans 15 amino acids. CDR1 MNHEY and CDR2 SVGAGI come from the germline V gene. The CDR3 region has the DNA TGTGCCAGCAGTTACTCAAGACAGGGGTCCTACGAGCAGTACTTC. Its protein product is CASSYSRQGSYEQYF.

The CDR3 sequence: CASTPGDRVARTQYF. Written as DNA, the CDR3 is TGTGCCAGCACTCCCGGGGACAGGGTAGCCCGGACCCAGTACTTC. The chain joins TRBV6-5 to TRBJ2-5; TRBD1 aligns across 9 bases. CDR3 length: 15 residues. Germline CDR1 reads MNHEY; CDR2 reads SVGAGI. Losses at the gene ends were 7 bases for V and 7 bases for J; bases not matched to a gene: 13.

This chain joins TRBV7-6 and TRBJ2-2, with 7 bases identical to TRBD1. The CDR3 runs to 17 residues. CDR1 is SGHVS and CDR2 is FNYEAQ in the germline V gene. Trimming at V came to 1 base and at J to 0 bases, leaving 5 bases not matched to a gene. For the CDR3, the DNA is TGTGCCAGCAGCTTAGAGCCCGGGACAGCGAACACCGGGGAGCTGTTTTTT. Its translation is CASSLEPGTANTGELFF.

The chain employs TRBV10-3 and TRBJ1-5; perhaps TRBD1 as D (5 bases). V dropped 5 bases and J dropped 0 bases, with 8 bases sitting between them. The CDR3 is 14 amino acids. Germline lookup yields CDR1 ENHRY and CDR2 SYGVKD. Written as DNA, the CDR3 is TGTGCCATCAGTCCAGGGTATAGCAATCAGCCCCAGCATTTT. Translated, it gives CAISPGYSNQPQHF.

V usage is TRBV7-9 and J usage is TRBJ2-2; D is unclear. The germline V gene has CDR1 SEHNR and CDR2 FQNEAQ (reference sequence). CDR3 size: 14 residues. V was clipped by 3 bases and J by 4 bases, with 9 bases between them. CDR3 nucleotides: TGTGCCAGCAGCTTTTTAAATCCCACCGGGGAGCTGTTTTTT. It encodes CASSFLNPTGELFF.

V gene TRBV19 combines with J gene TRBJ1-5; D gene unclear. Trimming took 10 bases from V and 0 from J, leaving 10 bases between them. CDR1 is LNHDA and CDR2 is SQIVND in the germline V gene (reference sequence). This CDR3 is 13 amino acids long. The CDR3 here is CATARSSNQPQHF. Here the CDR3 DNA reads TGTGCCACCGCCCGGAGTAGCAATCAGCCCCAGCATTTT.

The chain carries TRBV27 and TRBJ2-7, with TRBD1 matching over 7 bases. The length of the CDR3 is 14 residues. Germline V lookup: CDR1 MNHEY, CDR2 SMNVEV (reference sequence). V lost 5 bases and J lost 6; bases outside the gene matches: 10. The chain's CDR3 is CASSLIRGNGEQYF. In DNA, the CDR3 is TGTGCCAGCAGTCTCATCAGGGGGAACGGCGAGCAGTACTTC.

The DNA for the CDR3 is TGTGCCAGTAGTGTGTCACCGGGACAGGGTGCCGCTTTCTTT. Encoded protein: CASSVSPGQGAAFF. This chain connects TRBV19 to TRBJ1-1; 9 positions match TRBD1. The J segment lost 11 bases and the V segment lost 5 bases, leaving 12 bases of the junction unmatched. Germline CDR1 reads LNHDA; CDR2 reads SQIVND (reference sequence). This CDR3 is 14 amino acids long.

The genes are TRBV27 and TRBJ2-7, with 10 bases matching TRBD1. The CDR3 is 15 amino acids. V lost 4 bases and J lost 1; bases outside the gene matches: 4. The germline V gene has CDR1 MNHEY and CDR2 SMNVEV (reference sequence). The CDR3, as DNA: TGTGCCAGCAGTTGGGGACAGGGGCTTTCCTACGAGCAGTACTTC. It translates to CASSWGQGLSYEQYF.

The chain employs TRBV6-5 and TRBJ2-3; 8 bases align to TRBD2. The CDR3 extends over 15 amino acids. The V gene's germline CDR1 is MNHEY and CDR2 SVGAGI. V shed 5 bases and J 2 bases; nucleotides not matched to a gene: 6. CDR3 in DNA: TGTGCCAGCAGTCCGACCGGGGGGGCCACAGATACGCAGTATTTT. Protein sequence: CASSPTGGATDTQYF.

The chain couples TRBV19 to TRBJ2-1; possibly TRBD2 for D (6 bases). The CDR3 loop spans 18 amino acids. V shed 7 bases and J shed 4 bases, with 26 bases lying between them. Germline assignment: CDR1 LNHDA and CDR2 SQIVND (reference sequence). CDR3 DNA sequence: TGTGCCAGTACCATGGGCCCGCCCGGAGGGGCCCCGTACAATGAGCAGTTCTTC. This gives the protein CASTMGPPGGAPYNEQFF.

The rearrangement joins TRBV9 to TRBJ1-1; TRBD1 is a possible D gene (5 bases). Germline V gives CDR1 SGDLS, CDR2 YYNGEE. CDR3 length: 18 residues. Trimming removed 0 bases at V and 3 bases at J, with 21 bases between. The CDR3 DNA is TGTGCCAGCAGCGTAGCTTTATCAACGTGGGGAGGGGACACTGAAGCTTTCTTT. Its translation is CASSVALSTWGGDTEAFF.

This chain joins TRBV27 and TRBJ1-1; 9 bases align to TRBD1. The CDR3 extends over 15 amino acids. Germline-derived CDR1 and CDR2 are MNHEY and SMNVEV (reference sequence). The ends lost 3 bases at V and 4 bases at J; junction bases unmatched: 6. Here the CDR3 DNA reads TGTGCCAGCAGTTTTGGCGGGACAGGGACCACTGAAGCTTTCTTT. This encodes CASSFGGTGTTEAFF.

The chain is built from TRBV2 and TRBJ1-1; D is uncertain. V was shortened by 7 bases and J by 1 base, with 16 bases between the two germline ends. The CDR3 has 15 residues. Germline loops: CDR1 SNHLY, CDR2 FYNNEI. Here the CDR3 DNA reads TGTGCCAGCACGAAGTCGCGGATGCGGAACACTGAAGCTTTCTTT. Protein sequence: CASTKSRMRNTEAFF.

V is TRBV7-6 and J is TRBJ1-3; unclear D gene. Germline-derived CDR1 and CDR2 are SGHVS and FNYEAQ. Trimming pared 5 bases from V and 4 bases from J, leaving 6 bases between. The CDR3 is 12 amino acids. In DNA form, the CDR3 reads TGTGCCAGCAGCCCGGGGGGAAACACCATATATTTT. Translated: CASSPGGNTIYF.

The chain couples TRBV5-4 to TRBJ1-1; 7 bases map to TRBD1. CDR1 is SGHNT and CDR2 is YYREEE in the germline V gene (reference sequence). This CDR3 comprises 16 residues. V dropped 4 bases and J dropped 0; count of bases not matched to a gene: 9. CDR3: CASSRAGTVMNTEAFF. The CDR3 coding sequence is TGTGCCAGCAGCAGGGCCGGGACAGTCATGAACACTGAAGCTTTCTTT.